This entry lists 22 T cell receptor beta chains sequenced from one sample in a study of CD8 T cells in Susac syndrome. Reverse transcription used roughly 0.45 to 1 ug RNA and random hexamers. TCRdb analysed the immunoSEQ multiplex PCR reads with MiXCR anew, one entry per CDR3 protein. The sample has 20,000 to 25,000 distinct CDR3 sequences, just under 95% seen once. The sequenced sample was CD8+ T cells from PBMCs. The receptors were sampled from a human donor in good health.

This sequence joins TRBV27 and TRBJ1-5; 8 bases agree with TRBD1. Germline CDR1 reads MNHEY; CDR2 reads SMNVEV (reference sequence). This CDR3 has 15 amino acids. V shed 5 bases and J 5 bases; nucleotides not matched to a gene: 8. The CDR3 spells CASSPVDRVHQPQHF. The CDR3 DNA is TGTGCCAGCAGTCCGGTGGACAGGGTGCATCAGCCCCAGCATTTT.

The gene calls are TRBV19 and TRBJ2-4, with D maybe TRBD2 (6 bases). The CDR3 is made up of 11 amino acids. Trimming took off 5 bases at V and 9 bases at J, with 8 bases between the two ends. CDR1 and CDR2 from the germline V gene are LNHDA and SQIVND (reference sequence). In DNA form, the CDR3 reads TGTGCCAGTAGTTCCGGGGGCATTCAGTACTTC. This codes for CASSSGGIQYF. The whole variable domain, remainder taken from reference TRBV19 and TRBJ2-4, is DGGITQSPKYLFRKEGQNVTLSCEQNLNHDAMYWYRQDPGQGLRLIYYSQIVNDFQKGDIAEGYSVSREKKESFPLTVTSAQKNPTAFYLCASSSGGIQYFGAGTRLSVL.

The rearrangement joins TRBV19 to TRBJ2-3, with 12 bases fitting TRBD2. Germline V gene lookup returns CDR1 LNHDA and CDR2 SQIVND (reference sequence). The CDR3 has 16 residues. V lost 3 bases, J lost 2 bases, and 3 bases stayed unmatched. The CDR3 coding sequence is TGTGCCAGTAGTATCGGACTAGCGGGGTCCACAGATACGCAGTATTTT. Translating it yields CASSIGLAGSTDTQYF.

This clonotype occurred once. The CDR3 reads CASSSTDSSPGNSPLHF. The CDR3 DNA reads as TGTGCCAGCAGCTCGACGGACAGTTCGCCGGGGAATTCACCCCTCCACTTT. The V call is TRBV7-9, the J call TRBJ1-6, with a possible D match to TRBD1 (6 bases). Trimming pared 4 bases from V and 7 bases from J, leaving 20 bases between. The V gene's germline CDR1 is SEHNR and CDR2 FQNEAQ (reference sequence). The CDR3 has 17 residues.

This clonotype appeared a single time. The chain is built from TRBV10-3 and TRBJ2-1; 12 bases are a match to TRBD2. The CDR3 is 16 amino acids. Trimming cost V 2 bases and J 4 bases; bases outside gene matches: 3. CDR1 ENHRY and CDR2 SYGVKD come from the germline V gene. CDR3 in amino acids: CAISEPGTSGYNEQFF. The DNA of the CDR3 is TGTGCCATCAGTGAGCCCGGGACTAGCGGGTACAATGAGCAGTTCTTC.

This rearrangement joins TRBV27 to TRBJ2-3; D ambiguous. Germline assignment: CDR1 MNHEY and CDR2 SMNVEV (reference sequence). Trimming stripped 5 bases from V and 0 bases from J, with 9 bases between. The CDR3 length is 14 residues. CDR3 in DNA: TGTGCCAGCAGTCTTTCGTCTAGCACAGATACGCAGTATTTT. Its translation: CASSLSSSTDTQYF.

J is TRBJ2-7 and V is TRBV4-3; D is uncertain. Germline V lookup: CDR1 LGHNA, CDR2 YSLEER. The CDR3 is 12 amino acids. V gave up 2 bases and J gave up 7 bases, with 9 bases separating them. This chain's CDR3 is CASSQPLGEQYF. CDR3 bases: TGCGCCAGCAGCCAACCTCTGGGGGAGCAGTACTTC.

This chain uses TRBV2 with TRBJ2-2; D is unresolved. V gave up 7 bases and J gave up 6 bases, with 18 bases separating them. Germline V gene sequence: CDR1 SNHLY, CDR2 FYNNEI. The CDR3 has 15 amino acids. This CDR3 reads CASTLGQLIAGELFF. DNA for the CDR3: TGTGCCAGCACCCTGGGCCAACTAATCGCCGGGGAGCTGTTTTTT.

The genes are TRBV12-3 or TRBV12-4 and TRBJ2-7; TRBD1 is a possible D gene (7 bases). The CDR3 is made up of 18 amino acids. V was clipped by 0 bases and J by 6 bases, with 24 bases between them. Here the CDR3 reads CASSLAPPRDGQGGEQYF. DNA of the CDR3: TGTGCCAGCAGTTTAGCCCCGCCGAGGGATGGGCAGGGGGGCGAGCAGTACTTC.

The rearrangement uses TRBV9 and TRBJ1-2; TRBD1 agrees at 9 bases. V was clipped by 4 bases and J by 6 bases; unmatched bases: 7. CDR1 SGDLS and CDR2 YYNGEE come from the germline V gene. The length of the CDR3 is 14 residues. The DNA of the CDR3 is TGTGCCAGCAGCTCTCGGACAGGGGTAAATGGCTACACCTTC. It translates to CASSSRTGVNGYTF.

This sequence joins TRBV6-6 and TRBJ2-7; D not resolved. Trimming stripped 4 bases from V and 2 bases from J, with 9 bases between. Germline V gene data show CDR1 as MNHNY and CDR2 as SVGAGI (reference sequence). The CDR3 runs to 13 residues. The DNA for the CDR3 is TGTGCCAGCAGTTGGTCTGCTACCTACGAGCAGTACTTC. Translating gives CASSWSATYEQYF.

V gene TRBV20-1 combines with J gene TRBJ2-7, with 7 bases identical to TRBD1. The junction had 7 bases not matched to a gene; V was cut back by 0 bases and J by 2 bases. The CDR3 totals 15 residues. The germline V gene has CDR1 DFQATT and CDR2 SNEGSKA (reference sequence). CDR3 sequence reads: CSARDQGTATYEQYF. CDR3 nucleotides: TGCAGTGCTAGAGACCAAGGGACAGCCACCTACGAGCAGTACTTC.

This chain connects TRBV4-3 to TRBJ2-6, with D unresolved. Germline CDR1 LGHNA, CDR2 YSLEER. V was clipped by 0 bases and J by 0 bases, with 6 bases between them. There are 16 residues in the CDR3. The CDR3: CASSQDMLSGANVLTF. The CDR3 bases are TGCGCCAGCAGCCAAGATATGCTCTCTGGGGCCAACGTCCTGACTTTC.

The chain joins TRBV5-1 to TRBJ1-1, with D possibly being TRBD1 (5 bases). The V gene's germline CDR1 is SGHRS and CDR2 YFSETQ. This CDR3 has 14 residues. V was shortened by 1 base and J by 1 base, with 8 bases between the two germline ends. The CDR3 spells CASSLKTANTEAFF. CDR3 coding DNA: TGCGCCAGCAGCTTGAAGACAGCGAACACTGAAGCTTTCTTT.

This chain links TRBV5-1 with TRBJ1-5; perhaps TRBD1 as D (6 bases). The CDR3 consists of 15 residues. V was shortened by 0 bases and J by 4 bases, with 11 bases between the two germline ends. The germline V gene has CDR1 SGHRS and CDR2 YFSETQ. The DNA for the CDR3 is TGCGCCAGCAGCTTGGCGGGGGCGAGGAATCAGCCCCAGCATTTT. It is translated as CASSLAGARNQPQHF.

This chain links TRBV28 with TRBJ2-7, with D possibly called TRBD1 or TRBD2 (6 bases each). V shed 2 bases and J shed 7 bases, with 18 bases lying between them. Germline lookup yields CDR1 MDHEN and CDR2 SYDVKM. This CDR3 is built from 15 residues. Written as DNA, the CDR3 is TGTGCCAGCAGTTTAATCGACCGGGGGCTAGGGGAGCAGTACTTC. It encodes CASSLIDRGLGEQYF.

The CDR3 here is CASSVEGGDEQYF. The CDR3 DNA reads TGTGCCAGCAGCGTAGAAGGGGGCGACGAGCAGTACTTC. The chain links TRBV9 to TRBJ2-7; 7 bases match TRBD1. The ends lost 0 bases at V and 5 bases at J; junction bases unmatched: 2. This CDR3 is 13 amino acids long. Germline CDR1 and CDR2: SGDLS and YYNGEE. Complete variable domain (other parts from reference TRBV9 and TRBJ2-7): DSGVTQTPKHLITATGQRVTLRCSPRSGDLSVYWYQQSLDQGLQFLIQYYNGEERAKGNILERFSAQQFPDLHSELNLSSLELGDSALYFCASSVEGGDEQYFGPGTRLTVT.

The gene calls are TRBV12-3 or TRBV12-4 and TRBJ1-1; D is uncertain. V lost 5 bases to trimming and J lost 2 bases, with 12 bases between them. The CDR3 covers 14 residues. CDR3 sequence reads: CASSPPWGNTEAFF. The CDR3 bases are TGTGCCAGCAGTCCACCATGGGGAAACACTGAAGCTTTCTTT.

The rearrangement links TRBV6-1 to TRBJ2-3; 13 bases are a match to TRBD2. Trimming removed 6 bases from V and 3 bases from J; junction bases left unmatched: 6. The CDR3 totals 16 residues. The germline V gene has CDR1 MNHNS and CDR2 SASEGT. CDR3 protein: CASSPGTSGVTDTQYF. The CDR3 DNA follows: TGTGCCAGCAGCCCCGGGACTAGCGGGGTTACAGATACGCAGTATTTT.

The V gene is TRBV4-3, the J gene TRBJ1-1; D call uncertain. This CDR3 has 14 amino acids. The V and J ends lost 0 bases and 3 bases respectively, with 8 bases between them. The germline V gene has CDR1 LGHNA and CDR2 YSLEER. The CDR3 DNA sequence: TGCGCCAGCAGCCAAGACGGAGACCACACTGAAGCTTTCTTT. This sequence encodes CASSQDGDHTEAFF.

The chain has TRBV19 and TRBJ2-2; D is ambiguous. The CDR3 runs to 16 residues. The V gene's germline CDR1 is LNHDA and CDR2 SQIVND (reference sequence). Trimming left V 2 bases short and J 4 bases short, with 14 bases between. The CDR3 here is CASSITPFSVTGELFF. The DNA of the CDR3 is TGTGCCAGTAGTATAACCCCTTTTTCGGTCACCGGGGAGCTGTTTTTT. The entire variable domain, with the rest obtained from reference TRBV19 and TRBJ2-2, is as follows: DGGITQSPKYLFRKEGQNVTLSCEQNLNHDAMYWYRQDPGQGLRLIYYSQIVNDFQKGDIAEGYSVSREKKESFPLTVTSAQKNPTAFYLCASSITPFSVTGELFFGEGSRLTVL.

This clonotype was seen a handful of times. This chain uses TRBV20-1 with TRBJ1-1; TRBD1 might be the D (6 bases). The V gene lost 6 bases and the J gene lost 4 bases, with 12 bases spanning the gap. There are 12 residues in the CDR3. Germline lookup yields CDR1 DFQATT and CDR2 SNEGSKA (reference sequence). The DNA of the CDR3 is TGCAGTGCCTCCACAGGGATCACTGAAGCTTTCTTT. Translated: CSASTGITEAFF.